This TCR beta chain was documented in a study of memory CD4+ T cells and cytomegalovirus serostatus. Study-wide findings and caveats: Each of around 69 CMV-associated TCRbeta sequences occurred in one to five individuals.

The CDR3 is 14 residues long. Germline CDR1 and CDR2: MDHEN and SYDVKM. V lost 6 bases and J lost 4, with 14 bases in between. The protocol was immunoSEQ multiplex PCR, while the TCRdb copy is restricted to in-frame clones and leaves out a portion. The table lists approximately 88,000 clones, roughly 80% of them singletons, with 3.5% to 4% in the top ten. In the case of this clone: Its antigen is still unknown.

Single viable CD3+CD4+CD8-CD45RO+ cells were sorted as the memory CD4+ T cells. The receptor comes from an adult in good health and CMV-seropositive. J is TRBJ2-3 and V is TRBV28; D may be TRBD1 or TRBD2 (5 bases each). Sequenced material: memory CD4+ T cells from blood. The CDR3 nucleotides read TGTGCCAGCAGGACATGGTTGGGGGCAGATACGCAGTATTTT. Translation: CASRTWLGADTQYF.